This T cell receptor (beta chain) was obtained from a study of identical twins. Template switching introduced a universal primer site, and the cDNA bore unique molecular identifiers. TCRdb fed the 5' RACE reads into MiXCR, producing one record per CDR3 protein. The table shows 600,000 to 700,000 distinct CDR3 sequences, with 21% occurring only once. This clonotype was observed a few times. Its target is not known. The germline V and J ends were trimmed by 4 bases and 9 bases, with 16 bases remaining between them. CDR3 length equals 14 residues. Overall study results and limits: There were fewer insertions in abundant cord blood beta clonotypes, but memory repertoires showed no such pattern.

This sample also belongs to another study, concerning T cells expressing NK-cell markers. That work adds: Top CD8+ clonotypes included the dominant CD3+CD56+NKG2C+ clonotypes in several donors.

The TCR originated in a woman between 18 and 30 years old in good health. The sequencing input was PBMCs. V is TRBV12-3 or TRBV12-4 and J is TRBJ2-1; possible D gene TRBD2, 5 bases. This CDR3 is CASSYHSKAGEQFF. Here the CDR3 DNA reads TGTGCCAGCAGTTACCATTCAAAGGCGGGTGAGCAGTTCTTC.